This passage covers 17 T cell receptor beta chains from one sample sequenced in a study of T cells in women clearing cervical HPV infection. The repertoire was sequenced with immunoSEQ multiplex PCR; TCRdb's copy has only in-frame clones and lacks some. This sample's table reports about 30,000 clones. Sequenced: blood buffy coat. Receptors originate from a woman between 18 and 75 years old with a cervical HPV16 infection that either progressed to CIN3+ or cleared (not recorded which).

For this clone: The CDR3 end lies 3 residues beyond the end of the read and is filled in from the germline J gene. The gene calls are TRBV30 and TRBJ1-2; 7 bases are shared with TRBD1. Per germline, CDR1 GTSNPN and CDR2 SVGIG (reference sequence). The junction had 7 bases not matched to a gene; V was cut back by 5 bases and J by 7 bases. The CDR3 contains 12 residues. The sequenced part of the CDR3 DNA is TGTGCCTGGGACCGGGACAGTAGTGGC. It encodes CAWDRDSSG. The entire CDR3 sequence reads CAWDRDSSGYTF.

About this clone: The read ends 3 residues before the CDR3 terminus; that terminus is restored from the germline J gene. The genes are TRBV20-1 and TRBJ1-2; 7 positions agree with TRBD1. The V gene end was trimmed by 5 bases and the J gene end by 6 bases; junction bases not matched to a gene: 9. CDR3 length: 13 amino acids. CDR1 and CDR2 from the germline V gene are DFQATT and SNEGSKA (reference sequence). CDR3 sequence reads: CSASPRTGNGYTF. The CDR3 bases that were read are TGCAGTGCTTCGCCCCGGACAGGCAATGGC.

Turning to this clone: The read gets to within 3 residues of the CDR3 end, and the germline J gene fills in the rest. The V gene is TRBV10-1, the J gene TRBJ2-7; D is unresolved. The CDR3 sequence is 16 residues long. V was clipped by 5 bases and J by 3 bases, with 20 bases between them. Per germline, CDR1 WNHNN and CDR2 SYGVQD (reference sequence). The sequenced CDR3 bases are TGCGCCAGCAGTCCCCGTGAGGCAATACAACACTACGAG. The encoded protein is CASSPREAIQHYE. The entire CDR3 sequence reads CASSPREAIQHYEQYF.

A remark on this clone: The read falls 3 residues short of the CDR3 end, and the missing part is taken from the germline J gene. The chain has TRBV20-1 and TRBJ2-3; the match to TRBD2 covers 10 bases. The CDR3 sequence is 12 residues long. The germline V gene has CDR1 DFQATT and CDR2 SNEGSKA (reference sequence). CDR3 protein: CSAYLAGDPQYF. The part of the CDR3 DNA that was read is TGCAGTGCTTACCTAGCGGGGGATCCG.

A remark on this clone: The sequenced fragment ends 3 residues before the CDR3 boundary, so the rest is inferred from the germline J gene. J is TRBJ2-5 and V is TRBV13, with 8 positions matching TRBD1. From germline, CDR1 is PRHDT and CDR2 FYEKMQ (reference sequence). The CDR3 contains 17 residues. J gave up 2 bases and V 4 bases, and 12 bases lay outside the gene matches. CDR3 protein: CASSSGGAGLQQETQYF. CDR3 DNA (partial): TGTGCCAGCAGCTCAGGGGGCGCAGGCCTTCAACAAGAGACC.

Worth noting for this clone: The read ends 3 residues early relative to the CDR3; the germline J gene fills the gap. The V call is TRBV20-1, the J call TRBJ2-1, with 8 bases identical to TRBD2. Trimming at V came to 1 base and at J to 7 bases, leaving 3 bases not matched to a gene. In germline, CDR1 is DFQATT, CDR2 SNEGSKA (reference sequence). The CDR3 extends over 13 amino acids. The CDR3 DNA, read in part, is TGCAGTGCTAGAGGGCTAGCGGGTAATGAG. Its translation: CSARGLAGNE. The entire CDR3 sequence reads CSARGLAGNEQFF.

CDR3 DNA, as far as it was read: TGTGCCAGCAGCTCCGGACAGGGTCCCTACAATGAG. Translating it yields CASSSGQGPYNE. The whole CDR3 protein reads CASSSGQGPYNEQFF. The chain employs TRBV11-2 and TRBJ2-1; 8 bases agree with TRBD1. The read ends 3 residues shy of where the CDR3 ends; the end is completed using the germline J gene. Germline V CDR1 and CDR2: SGHAT, FQNNGV. The V segment lost 4 bases and the J segment 2 bases; nucleotides outside the gene matches: 4. The CDR3 loop spans 15 amino acids.

Note on this clone: The read ends 3 residues shy of where the CDR3 ends; the end is completed using the germline J gene. The V and J genes are TRBV4-2 and TRBJ2-3, with D possibly TRBD2 on 6 matching bases. CDR3 length: 17 residues. Germline V gives CDR1 LGHNA, CDR2 YNFKEQ. The V end was cut by 4 bases, the J end by 1 base, with 18 bases between. The DNA read from the CDR3 is TGTGCCAGCAGCCTATTACTCGGGGGTAGAGGCACAGATACG. Its translation: CASSLLLGGRGTDT. The whole CDR3 reads CASSLLLGGRGTDTQYF.

In regard to this clone: The read terminates 3 residues before the CDR3 end, so the remaining end is supplied by the germline J gene. V usage is TRBV19 and J usage is TRBJ1-5, with 7 bases that match TRBD1. The germline V gene encodes CDR1 LNHDA and CDR2 SQIVND (reference sequence). The CDR3 sequence is 15 residues long. The V gene end was trimmed by 5 bases and the J gene end by 5 bases; junction bases not matched to a gene: 9. The sequenced part of the CDR3 DNA is TGTGCCAGTAGTTCACAGACAGGGAGTCATCAGCCC. This gives the protein CASSSQTGSHQP. The CDR3 in its entirety is CASSSQTGSHQPQHF.

The sequenced CDR3 bases are TGTGCCACCCGTCGGTCTAGCGGTGAAGAGACC. It codes for CATRRSSGEET. The entire CDR3 protein reads CATRRSSGEETQYF. The chain is built from TRBV12-3 or TRBV12-4 and TRBJ2-5; 7 bases map to TRBD2. The read finishes 3 residues shy of the CDR3 end, and the germline J gene is used to complete it. J was trimmed by 3 bases and V by 10 bases; bases with no gene match: 11. The CDR3 covers 14 residues.

Worth noting for this clone: The observed sequence ends 3 residues before the CDR3 terminus, with the missing tail filled in from the germline J gene. This chain uses TRBV18 with TRBJ1-2; TRBD1 aligns across 7 bases. The CDR3 totals 16 residues. The V and J ends lost 0 bases and 7 bases, in that order; junction bases with no gene match: 11. The germline V gene encodes CDR1 KGHSH and CDR2 LQKENI. The chain's CDR3 is CASSPPSTGVVGGYTF. CDR3 bases read: TGTGCCAGCTCACCACCCAGCACAGGGGTCGTTGGTGGC. The full variable domain, completed using reference TRBV18 and TRBJ1-2, is NAGVMQNPRHLVRRRGQEARLRCSPMKGHSHVYWYRQLPEEGLKFMVYLQKENIIDESGMPKERFSAEFPKEGPSILRIQQVVRGDSAAYFCASSPPSTGVVGGYTFGSGTRLTVV.

In the case of this clone: Read data end 3 residues before the CDR3 end; the end is taken from the germline J gene. The chain is built from TRBV7-6 and TRBJ2-2; 8 bases fit TRBD1. Trimming at V came to 11 bases and at J to 4 bases, leaving 6 bases not matched to a gene. The CDR3 contains 13 residues. Germline lookup yields CDR1 SGHVS and CDR2 FNYEAQ. The sequenced CDR3 bases are TGTGCCTCTGACAGGGGTATCACCGGGGAG. Encoded protein: CASDRGITGE. The CDR3 in full is CASDRGITGELFF. The full variable domain, in which reference TRBV7-6 and TRBJ2-2 provide the parts outside the CDR3, is GAGVSQSPRYKVTKRGQDVALRCDPISGHVSLYWYRQALGQGPEFLTYFNYEAQQDKSGLPNDRFSAERPEGSISTLTIQRTEQRDSAMYRCASDRGITGELFFGEGSRLTVL.

Regarding this clone: The CDR3 extends 3 residues past the end of the read, so its final part is completed from the germline J gene. This sequence joins TRBV13 and TRBJ1-2; D perhaps matches TRBD1 (6 bases). Looked up from germline, CDR1 is PRHDT and CDR2 is FYEKMQ (reference sequence). Deletions cut 5 bases from V and 7 bases from J, with 11 bases between. The CDR3 has 12 residues. This CDR3 is CASSTYRAGYTF. The part of the CDR3 DNA that was read is TGTGCCAGCAGCACTTACAGGGCTGGC.

Regarding this clone: The read terminates 3 residues ahead of where the CDR3 ends, so the germline J gene completes it. This chain joins TRBV7-8 and TRBJ2-1; D is undetermined. The germline V gene encodes CDR1 SGHVS and CDR2 FQNEAQ. Deletions cut 3 bases from V and 9 bases from J, with 6 bases between. CDR3 length: 11 amino acids. The part of the CDR3 DNA that was read is TGTGCCAGCAGCTTTTCGGTTGAG. Amino acid sequence: CASSFSVE. The CDR3 in full is CASSFSVEQFF.

Details on this clone: The read ends 3 residues before the CDR3 terminus; that terminus is restored from the germline J gene. J is TRBJ2-7 and V is TRBV7-2; 10 bases line up with TRBD1. In germline, CDR1 is SGHTA, CDR2 FQGNSA. This CDR3 is built from 15 residues. V lost 4 bases and J lost 6; bases outside the gene matches: 9. The CDR3 protein is CASSSLGQGPLEQYF. CDR3 DNA, as far as it was read: TGTGCCAGCAGCTCATTGGGACAGGGGCCCCTCGAG. The full variable domain, its missing parts supplied by reference TRBV7-2 and TRBJ2-7, is GAGVSQSPSNKVTEKGKDVELRCDPISGHTALYWYRQSLGQGLEFLIYFQGNSAPDKSGLPSDRFSAERTGGSVSTLTIQRTQQEDSAVYLCASSSLGQGPLEQYFGPGTRLTVT.

Remarks on this clone: With the read ending 3 residues before the CDR3 end, the germline J gene is used to fill in that end. This chain connects TRBV2 to TRBJ1-2; D is possibly TRBD1 (6 bases). V lost 2 bases, J lost 5 bases, and 21 bases lay in between. Germline V gene data show CDR1 as SNHLY and CDR2 as FYNNEI. This CDR3 comprises 17 residues. Partial CDR3 DNA: TGTGCCAGCAGTGAAAGGGCTAGCGGGGGGGCCAGGTATGGC. Amino acids: CASSERASGGARYG. The full CDR3 sequence reads CASSERASGGARYGYTF.

A note on this clone: The CDR3 is cut off 3 residues early in the read; its end comes from the germline J gene. The chain uses TRBV11-2 and TRBJ2-5; possible D gene TRBD2, 6 bases. V was cut by 5 bases and J by 2 bases, with 15 bases left in between. Germline CDR1 is SGHAT and CDR2 is FQNNGV. The CDR3 length is 15 residues. CDR3 protein: CASSARDLSQETQYF. The sequenced part of the CDR3 DNA is TGTGCCAGCAGCGCCCGGGACTTGTCGCAAGAGACC.